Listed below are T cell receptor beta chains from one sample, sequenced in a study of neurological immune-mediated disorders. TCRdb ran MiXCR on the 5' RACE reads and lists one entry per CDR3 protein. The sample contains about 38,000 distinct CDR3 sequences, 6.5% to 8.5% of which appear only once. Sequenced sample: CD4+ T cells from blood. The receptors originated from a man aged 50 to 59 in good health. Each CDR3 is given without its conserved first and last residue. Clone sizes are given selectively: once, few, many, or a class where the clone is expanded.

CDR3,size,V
ATLPGRINTGELF,-,TRBV12-3/TRBV12-4
ATKTPGETQY,few,TRBV15
SARDPGIAGI,many,TRBV20-1
ASSQGGGEQF,many,TRBV2
SVAPQGADTQY,many,TRBV29-1
ASSTTENQPQH,many,TRBV6-1
ASSQGTLNYGYT,many,TRBV4-1
SARVGQYNQPQH,many,TRBV20-1
SANQGQRNIQY,many,TRBV20-1
SAMNGESGELF,few,TRBV20-1
ASSLWQSPAY,many,TRBV28
ASSPRRQEIYEQY,many,TRBV6-2/TRBV6-3
ASISGPPLAEVGYEQY,many,TRBV6-2/TRBV6-3
ASSLGLAGGTQY,many,TRBV7-2
SARPPLRNQETQY,many,TRBV20-1
ASSSRLAGGYEQY,many,TRBV11-2
ASSLNAQPQH,many,TRBV12-3/TRBV12-4
ASSRDRGTDTQY,many,TRBV5-4
ASSYKPLEAYEQY,few,TRBV6-2/TRBV6-3
ASSLLRADTQY,many,TRBV7-8
ASSQESIAGGASSIQY,many,TRBV4-1
SARGPDYNEQF,many,TRBV20-1
ASSGTGGNTEAF,many,TRBV5-1
ASSVTGSQAGELF,many,TRBV7-3
ASRAGLAGGPVNEQF,many,TRBV10-2
ASSPGLSSYEQY,many,TRBV18
ASSFETGLEQY,many,TRBV7-9
ASTVHNEQF,many,TRBV4-1
SVGGTITDTQY,-,TRBV29-1
SARGPRGQPQH,many,TRBV20-1
SAPASTDTQY,many,TRBV20-1
SDRDESRGSSSPLH,many,TRBV20-1
ASSLQGAGTDTQY,many,TRBV5-1
SAKGAASYEQH,-,TRBV20-1
ASSFQPAGANVLT,-,TRBV28
ASSSASLVKTQY,many,TRBV6-5
SVESGGSYEQY,many,TRBV29-1
ASSLFRRTNSYNEQF,many,TRBV7-2
ASSLNIELAEQF,many,TRBV27
ASSLGLIVHEQF,many,TRBV28
ASSLSPLAGGLNEQF,many,TRBV5-1
ASSFGRDYNEQF,many,TRBV7-2
ASLAGFSGANVLT,-,TRBV2
ASSRGGSNQPQH,many,TRBV28
ASSTGASGMPVQF,many,TRBV6-2/TRBV6-3
ASSLVSNPNTGELF,many,TRBV5-1
ASSPSGGDSYEQY,many,TRBV7-2
ASSPHQRGTEQF,many,TRBV9
SASGARSGANVLT,many,TRBV20-1
ASSYRRADTQY,many,TRBV5-1
ASSLDNPTDTQY,many,TRBV5-1
ASSFFQASYEQY,many,TRBV7-9
ASSQETTGSDTQY,many,TRBV4-3
SAAGLWGLNEQF,many,TRBV29-1